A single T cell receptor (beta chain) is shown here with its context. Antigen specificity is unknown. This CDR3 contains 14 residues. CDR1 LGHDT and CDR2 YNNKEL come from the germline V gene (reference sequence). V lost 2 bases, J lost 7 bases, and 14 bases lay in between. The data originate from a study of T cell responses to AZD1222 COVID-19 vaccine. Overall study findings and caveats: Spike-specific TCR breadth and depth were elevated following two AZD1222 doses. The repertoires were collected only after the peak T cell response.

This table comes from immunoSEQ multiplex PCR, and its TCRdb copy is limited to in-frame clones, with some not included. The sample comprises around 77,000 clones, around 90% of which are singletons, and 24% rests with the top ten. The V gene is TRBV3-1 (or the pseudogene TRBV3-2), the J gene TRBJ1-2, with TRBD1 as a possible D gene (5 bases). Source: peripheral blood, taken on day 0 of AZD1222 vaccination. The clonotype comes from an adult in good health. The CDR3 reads CASSQYQGISGYTF. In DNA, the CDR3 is TGTGCCAGCAGCCAATATCAGGGAATAAGTGGCTACACCTTC.